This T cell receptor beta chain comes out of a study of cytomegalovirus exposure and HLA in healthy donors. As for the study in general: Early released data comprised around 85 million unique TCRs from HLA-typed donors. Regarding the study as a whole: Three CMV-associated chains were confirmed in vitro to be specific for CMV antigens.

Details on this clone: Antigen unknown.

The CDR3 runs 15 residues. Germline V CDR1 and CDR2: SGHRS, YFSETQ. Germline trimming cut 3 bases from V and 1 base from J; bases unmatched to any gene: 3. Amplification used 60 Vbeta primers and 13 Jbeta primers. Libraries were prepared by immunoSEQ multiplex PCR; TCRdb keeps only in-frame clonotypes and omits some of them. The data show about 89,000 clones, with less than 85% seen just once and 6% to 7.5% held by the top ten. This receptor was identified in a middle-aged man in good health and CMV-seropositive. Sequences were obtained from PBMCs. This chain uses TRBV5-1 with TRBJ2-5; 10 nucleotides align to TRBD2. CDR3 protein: CASSSSGGLQETQYF. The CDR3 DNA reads TGCGCCAGCAGCTCTAGCGGGGGACTCCAAGAGACCCAGTACTTC.